This TCR beta chain was sequenced for a study of beta chain features in type 1 diabetes. The V gene's germline CDR1 is SGDLS and CDR2 YYNGEE. Trimming removed 3 bases from V and 5 bases from J, with 8 bases in between. The CDR3 runs to 13 residues. Expressed TCRB transcripts were sequenced after all isolated RNA was converted to cDNA. Measured with immunoSEQ multiplex PCR; TCRdb has only the in-frame clones, and not every one. The table records about 330,000 clones, approximately 10% of them present only once. Sorting with CD45RO/CCR7/CD25/CD127/CD95/CD27 yielded naive, central memory, regulatory and stem-like memory CD4+ cells.

Sequencing was carried out using naive CD4+ T cells from blood. The receptor was derived from a woman in her twenties or thirties in good health. The chain is built from TRBV9 and TRBJ2-2; D gene unclear. CDR3 residues: CASSAQSTGELFF. The CDR3 nucleotides are TGTGCCAGCAGCGCCCAGTCGACCGGGGAGCTGTTTTTT.